The sequence of this TCR beta chain was determined in a study of blood T cell repertoires in COVID-19. At the level of the study: Donors in the United States, Italy and Spain gave samples during acute or convalescent COVID-19.

From germline, CDR1 is LNHDA and CDR2 SQIVND (reference sequence). V lost 0 bases to trimming and J lost 11 bases, with 7 bases between them. The CDR3 loop spans 11 amino acids. In the source study's methods: Reference gene primer amplification gave nucleated cell count estimates. Sequenced by immunoSEQ multiplex PCR; TCRdb stores in-frame clones only, minus some. V and J calls and clone size are as listed in that table; D and trimming were resolved from the DNA. This table has roughly 370,000 clones, about 87% appearing once. In terms of age and location, participants ranged from roughly 18 to 95 years and lived in about two dozen US areas. Participants' reported clinical history set cohort assignment.

This receptor was taken from a woman in her 50s who had recovered from COVID-19. The sample consisted of PBMCs or T cells enriched from blood (not recorded which). The chain combines TRBV19 with TRBJ1-1; D gene ambiguous. This CDR3 is CASSIDLAAFF. In DNA form, the CDR3 reads TGTGCCAGTAGTATAGATCTGGCCGCTTTCTTT.